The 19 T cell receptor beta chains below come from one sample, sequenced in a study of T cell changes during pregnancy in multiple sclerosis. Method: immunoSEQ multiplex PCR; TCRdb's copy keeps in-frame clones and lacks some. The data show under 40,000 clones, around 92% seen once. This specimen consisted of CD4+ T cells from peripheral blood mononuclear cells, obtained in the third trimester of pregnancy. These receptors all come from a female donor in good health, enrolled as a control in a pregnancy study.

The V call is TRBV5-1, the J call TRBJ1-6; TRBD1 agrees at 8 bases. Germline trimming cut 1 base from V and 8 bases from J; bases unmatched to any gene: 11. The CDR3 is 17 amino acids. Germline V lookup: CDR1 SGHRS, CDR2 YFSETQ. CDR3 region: CASSLPLQGVSDSPLHF. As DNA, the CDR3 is TGCGCCAGCAGCTTGCCCCTACAGGGGGTCTCCGATTCACCCCTCCACTTT.

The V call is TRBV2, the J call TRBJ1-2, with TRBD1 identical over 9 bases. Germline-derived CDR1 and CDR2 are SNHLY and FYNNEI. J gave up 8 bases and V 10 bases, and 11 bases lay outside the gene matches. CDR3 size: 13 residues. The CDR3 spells CANSGQGPFGYTF. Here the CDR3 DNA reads TGTGCCAACTCGGGACAGGGACCTTTCGGCTACACCTTC.

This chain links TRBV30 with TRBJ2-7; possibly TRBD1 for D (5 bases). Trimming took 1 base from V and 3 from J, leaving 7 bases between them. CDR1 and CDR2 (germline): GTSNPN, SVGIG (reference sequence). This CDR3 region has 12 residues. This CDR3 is CAWSAGNYEQYF. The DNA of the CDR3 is TGTGCCTGGAGTGCAGGGAACTACGAGCAGTACTTC.

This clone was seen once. In DNA form, the CDR3 reads TGTGCCAGCAGTAACCGGGACATGCATGAAAAACTGTTTTTT. This sequence encodes CASSNRDMHEKLFF. The chain has TRBV6-5 and TRBJ1-4, with D maybe TRBD1 (6 bases). The CDR3 is 14 amino acids. Germline loops: CDR1 MNHEY, CDR2 SVGAGI. Trimming pared 5 bases from V and 6 bases from J, leaving 13 bases between.

The CDR3 sequence: CASGFEAAYEQYF. As DNA, the CDR3 is TGTGCTAGTGGTTTTGAGGCAGCCTACGAGCAGTACTTC. This sequence joins TRBV12-5 and TRBJ2-7; D unclear. V was cut by 3 bases and J by 2 bases, with 8 bases left in between. Germline CDR1 and CDR2: LGHNT and FRNRAP. The CDR3 length is 13 residues.

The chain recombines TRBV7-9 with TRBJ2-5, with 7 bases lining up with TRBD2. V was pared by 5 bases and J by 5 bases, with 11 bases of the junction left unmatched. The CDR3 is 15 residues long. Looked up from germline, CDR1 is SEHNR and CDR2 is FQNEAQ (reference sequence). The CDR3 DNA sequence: TGTGCCAGCAGCCCTAATGGACTAGTGAGTGAGACCCAGTACTTC. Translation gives CASSPNGLVSETQYF. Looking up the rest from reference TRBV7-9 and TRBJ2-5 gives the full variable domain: DTGVSQNPRHKITKRGQNVTFRCDPISEHNRLYWYRQTLGQGPEFLTYFQNEAQLEKSRLLSDRFSAERPKGSFSTLEIQRTEQGDSAMYLCASSPNGLVSETQYFGPGTRLLVL.

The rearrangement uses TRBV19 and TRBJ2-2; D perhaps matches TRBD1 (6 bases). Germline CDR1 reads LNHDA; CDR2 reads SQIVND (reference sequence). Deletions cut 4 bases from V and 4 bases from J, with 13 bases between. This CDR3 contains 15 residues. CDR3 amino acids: CASSTPRTATGELFF. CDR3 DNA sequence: TGTGCCAGTAGTACCCCGAGGACAGCCACCGGGGAGCTGTTTTTT.

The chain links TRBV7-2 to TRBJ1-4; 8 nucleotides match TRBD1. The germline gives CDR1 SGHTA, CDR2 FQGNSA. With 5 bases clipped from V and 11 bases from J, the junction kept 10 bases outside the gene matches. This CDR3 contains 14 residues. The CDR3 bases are TGTGCCAGCAGCCCGGACAGGGTCCTCGGTAAACTGTTTTTT. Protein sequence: CASSPDRVLGKLFF.

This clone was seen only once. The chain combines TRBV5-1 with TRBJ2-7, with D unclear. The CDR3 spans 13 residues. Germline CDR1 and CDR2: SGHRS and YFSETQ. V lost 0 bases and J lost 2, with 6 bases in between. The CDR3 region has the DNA TGCGCCAGCAGCTTGGCCCGGGCCTACGAGCAGTACTTC. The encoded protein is CASSLARAYEQYF.

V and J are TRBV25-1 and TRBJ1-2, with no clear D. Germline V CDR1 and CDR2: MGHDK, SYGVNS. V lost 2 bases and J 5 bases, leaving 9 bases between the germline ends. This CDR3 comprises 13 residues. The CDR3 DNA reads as TGTGCCAGCAGTGAAGGCCAGGCGTATGGCTACACCTTC. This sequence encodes CASSEGQAYGYTF.

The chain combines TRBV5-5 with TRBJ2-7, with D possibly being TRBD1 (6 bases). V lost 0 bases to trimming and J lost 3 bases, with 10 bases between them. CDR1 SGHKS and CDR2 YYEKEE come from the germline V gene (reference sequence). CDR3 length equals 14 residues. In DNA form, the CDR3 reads TGTGCCAGCAGCTTGGCCCAGACAGGCTACGAGCAGTACTTC. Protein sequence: CASSLAQTGYEQYF.

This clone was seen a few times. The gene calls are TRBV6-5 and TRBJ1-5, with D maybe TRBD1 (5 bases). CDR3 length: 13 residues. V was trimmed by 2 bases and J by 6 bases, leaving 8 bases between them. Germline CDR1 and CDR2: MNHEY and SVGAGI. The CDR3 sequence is CASSYGAAQPQHF. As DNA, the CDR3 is TGTGCCAGCAGTTACGGGGCGGCTCAGCCCCAGCATTTT.

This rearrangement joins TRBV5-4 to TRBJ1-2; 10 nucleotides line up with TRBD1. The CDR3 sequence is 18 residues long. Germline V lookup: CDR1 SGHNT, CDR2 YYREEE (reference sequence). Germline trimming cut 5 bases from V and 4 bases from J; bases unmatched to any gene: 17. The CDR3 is CASRDYAGTGAWSYGYTF. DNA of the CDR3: TGTGCCAGCAGAGATTATGCCGGGACAGGGGCATGGAGCTATGGCTACACCTTC.

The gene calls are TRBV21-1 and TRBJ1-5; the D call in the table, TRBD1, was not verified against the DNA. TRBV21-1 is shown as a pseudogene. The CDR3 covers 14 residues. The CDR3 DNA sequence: TGTGCCAGCACCCAGGGTTGTTATAAGCAGCCCCAGCATTTT. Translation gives CASTQGCYKQPQHF.

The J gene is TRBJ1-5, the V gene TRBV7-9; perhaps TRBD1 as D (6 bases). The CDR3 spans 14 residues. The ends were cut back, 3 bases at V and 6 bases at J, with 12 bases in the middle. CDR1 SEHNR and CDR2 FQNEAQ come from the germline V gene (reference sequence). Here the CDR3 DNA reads TGTGCCAGCAGCTTTAGTGGGGGCTCTCAGCCCCAGCATTTT. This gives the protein CASSFSGGSQPQHF.

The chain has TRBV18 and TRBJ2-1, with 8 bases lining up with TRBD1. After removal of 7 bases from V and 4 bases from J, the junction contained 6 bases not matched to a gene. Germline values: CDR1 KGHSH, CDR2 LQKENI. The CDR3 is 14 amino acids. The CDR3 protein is CASLPGQVYNEQFF. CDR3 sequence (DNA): TGTGCCAGCTTACCGGGACAGGTTTACAATGAGCAGTTCTTC.

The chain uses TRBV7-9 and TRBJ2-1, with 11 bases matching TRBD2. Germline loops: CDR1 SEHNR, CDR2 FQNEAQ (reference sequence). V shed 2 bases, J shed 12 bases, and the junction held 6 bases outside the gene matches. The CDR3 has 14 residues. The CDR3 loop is CASSLPVTSGGQFF. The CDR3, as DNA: TGTGCCAGCAGCTTACCTGTTACTAGCGGGGGGCAGTTCTTC.

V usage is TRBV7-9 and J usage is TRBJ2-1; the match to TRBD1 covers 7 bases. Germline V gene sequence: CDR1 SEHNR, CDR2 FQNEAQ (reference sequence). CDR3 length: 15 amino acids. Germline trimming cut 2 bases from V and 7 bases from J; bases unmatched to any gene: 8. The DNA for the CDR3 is TGTGCCAGCAGCTTACAGGGACAGCTACCAAATGAGCAGTTCTTC. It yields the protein CASSLQGQLPNEQFF. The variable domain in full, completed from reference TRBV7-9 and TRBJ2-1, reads DTGVSQNPRHKITKRGQNVTFRCDPISEHNRLYWYRQTLGQGPEFLTYFQNEAQLEKSRLLSDRFSAERPKGSFSTLEIQRTEQGDSAMYLCASSLQGQLPNEQFFGPGTRLTVL.

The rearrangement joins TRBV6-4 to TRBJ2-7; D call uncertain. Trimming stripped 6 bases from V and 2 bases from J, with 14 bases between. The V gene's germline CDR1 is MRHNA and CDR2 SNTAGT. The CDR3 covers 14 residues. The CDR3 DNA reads TGTGCCAGCAGACCGGGTACAATCGCCTACGAGCAGTACTTC. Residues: CASRPGTIAYEQYF.